This T cell receptor (beta chain) stems from a study of CDR3 diversity in severe acne (dated by TCRdb to the late 2010s). Comment on this clonotype: The antigen it binds to is not known. Base qualities are not at hand, and no much larger clone is one base apart.

Receptor libraries were prepared by PCR. Reads for this sample came from an Illumina HiSeq 2000. TCRdb trimmed the raw reads at Q25, called clones with MiXCR and kept productive beta chains. Rows merge per CDR3 protein into single entries with the most common DNA and genes. Recorded for this sample are about 100,000 distinct CDR3 sequences; roughly 51% of them occurred a single time. The leading ten clones occupy around 12% of the sample. The sequence came from a male donor with acne. The sample consisted of blood.

The sequenced DNA is TGTGCCACCAGTGATTTGCAAGGGGAGGAGACCCAGTACTTC. Translated, it reads CATSDLQGEETQYF. Recombination connected TRBV24-1 to TRBJ2-5, with a tentative D call of TRBD1 or TRBD2, each matching 5 bases. From the germline V gene, CDR1 is KGHDR and CDR2 is SFDVKD. V and J lose 0 bases and 5 bases, and a span of 9 bases separates them. The CDR3 sequence holds 14 residues, the cysteine and phenylalanine included. Only the CDR3 DNA is retained, 42 bases long and in frame from the first base.